This TCR beta chain derives from a study of tissue T cells after allogeneic stem cell transplantation. The CDR3 runs to 13 residues. Per the germline V gene, CDR1 is SGHLS and CDR2 is HYDKME. Trimming pared 4 bases from V and 7 bases from J, leaving 16 bases between. Time point given: mouse harvest day 14 after allogeneic transplant. Mouse grafts combined 10^7 T-cell-depleted bone marrow cells with 10^6 splenic CD5+ T cells. Study-level points and caveats: In patients and mice, blood and spleen missed much of tissue repertoire.

This clone is classed as large. Antigen specificity is unknown. Gene names and germline match the mouse. The missing CDR3 end, 1 residue past where the read stops, is filled in from the germline J gene. CDR3 sequences, V/J genes, frequencies and template counts came from survey-depth TCRbeta sequencing. Some clones are missing from TCRdb's copy, which holds only in-frame ones; the method was immunoSEQ multiplex PCR. Among a few thousand clones listed, more than 45% were seen once. The chain couples TRBV12-2 to TRBJ2-7; D is uncertain. The clonotype comes from a female BALB/c mouse given C57BL/6 T cells with graft-versus-host disease after an allogeneic hematopoietic cell transplant. What was sequenced was lymph node tissue. The CDR3 here is CASSPRVLGEQYF. Partial CDR3 DNA: TGTGCCAGCTCGCCTAGGGTATTGGGAGAACAGTAC.